The rows below give T cell receptor beta chains drawn from one sample of a study of CD8 T cells in Susac syndrome. From the immunoSEQ multiplex PCR reads, TCRdb called clonotypes with MiXCR, one entry per CDR3 protein. The table includes about 150,000 distinct CDR3 sequences, about 94% detected once. The specimen was CD4+ T cells from PBMCs. The receptors were sampled from a human donor with multiple sclerosis. CDR3s include the opening cysteine and the closing phenylalanine or tryptophan. The D gene is left open where the match is weak. Not all rows give a size; the values are once, few, many and, for expanded clones, a class.

D gene,clone size,J gene,V gene,CDR3 protein,CDR3 DNA
TRBD1,-,TRBJ1-1,TRBV6-5,CASSYSGQGETEAFF,TGTGCCAGCAGTTACTCGGGACAGGGTGAAACTGAAGCTTTCTTT
TRBD1,-,TRBJ2-5,TRBV20-1,CSALGTGSWETQYF,TGCAGTGCGTTAGGGACAGGGAGCTGGGAGACCCAGTACTTC
-,-,TRBJ1-2,TRBV4-2,CASSQPQGNYGYTF,TGTGCCAGCAGCCAACCACAAGGGAACTATGGCTACACCTTC
-,-,TRBJ2-3,TRBV24-1,CATSGSTDTQYF,TGTGCCACCAGTGGAAGCACAGATACGCAGTATTTT
TRBD1,-,TRBJ2-5,TRBV10-3,CAISGRTGGLETQYF,TGTGCCATCAGTGGGAGGACAGGGGGTTTAGAGACCCAGTACTTC
TRBD2,-,TRBJ2-2,TRBV3-1,CASSRGTSGGPNTGELFF,TGTGCCAGCAGTCGAGGGACTAGCGGGGGCCCGAACACCGGGGAGCTGTTTTTT
-,once,TRBJ2-3,TRBV10-3,CAIREGARTDTQYF,TGTGCCATCAGGGAGGGGGCTCGCACAGATACGCAGTATTTT
TRBD1,-,TRBJ2-3,TRBV5-6,CASSSLRDRSTDTQYF,TGTGCCAGCAGCTCCCTCCGGGACAGGAGCACAGATACGCAGTATTTT
-,once,TRBJ2-4,TRBV2,CASSVREGENIQYF,TGTGCCAGCAGTGTCCGAGAGGGAGAAAACATTCAGTACTTC
-,-,TRBJ1-5,TRBV12-5,CASGLVLGYSNQPQHF,TGTGCTAGTGGTTTGGTACTGGGCTATAGCAATCAGCCCCAGCATTTT
TRBD1,-,TRBJ1-1,TRBV28,CVSSRGQGAIEAFF,TGTGTCAGCAGCAGAGGACAGGGGGCGATCGAAGCTTTCTTT
-,-,TRBJ2-7,TRBV21-1,CANRAGGGEQYF,TGTGCCAATAGGGCCGGGGGGGGAGAGCAGTACTTC
-,-,TRBJ1-2,TRBV9,CASSVGPLEGYGYTF,TGTGCCAGCAGCGTAGGACCCCTTGAGGGCTATGGCTACACCTTC
-,-,TRBJ1-6,TRBV12-3/TRBV12-4,CASTALTGRANSPLHF,TGTGCCAGCACCGCCCTGACAGGACGAGCTAATTCACCCCTCCACTTT
-,few,TRBJ1-5,TRBV3-1,CASSQGDQPQHF,TGTGCCAGCAGCCAAGGAGATCAGCCCCAGCATTTT
-,-,TRBJ1-5,TRBV7-8,CASSSRPDGDQPQHF,TGTGCCAGCAGCTCCAGACCGGACGGGGATCAGCCCCAGCATTTT
-,-,TRBJ2-2,TRBV19,CASSIGYTGELFF,TGTGCCAGTAGTATAGGTTACACCGGGGAGCTGTTTTTT
-,once,TRBJ2-5,TRBV20-1,CSARASLQETQYF,TGCAGTGCTAGAGCTAGCCTGCAGGAGACCCAGTACTTC
-,-,TRBJ1-5,TRBV3-1,CASSQDASSNQPQHF,TGTGCCAGCAGCCAAGATGCATCGTCCAATCAGCCCCAGCATTTT
-,-,TRBJ1-2,TRBV20-1,CSALGGTNYGYTF,TGCAGTGCCTTAGGAGGAACTAACTATGGCTACACCTTC
-,-,TRBJ2-7,TRBV7-2,CASRASGGYEQYF,TGTGCCAGCAGAGCCTCCGGCGGGTACGAGCAGTACTTC
-,-,TRBJ1-2,TRBV2,CASSLDRNNYGYTF,TGTGCCAGCTCCCTCGACAGGAACAACTATGGCTACACCTTC
-,-,TRBJ1-4,TRBV6-1,CASSERSSSAGKLFF,TGTGCCAGCAGTGAAAGGTCCAGCTCCGCGGGAAAACTGTTTTTT
-,-,TRBJ2-1,TRBV12-3/TRBV12-4,CASSLGRQFF,TGTGCCAGCAGCTTAGGGCGGCAGTTCTTC
TRBD1,-,TRBJ2-5,TRBV10-3,CAISEPDRDSQETQYF,TGTGCCATCAGTGAACCGGACAGGGACTCCCAAGAGACCCAGTACTTC
TRBD1,-,TRBJ1-1,TRBV7-2,CASSSQGPGTGRSEAFF,TGTGCCAGCAGCTCCCAAGGTCCCGGGACAGGGAGGTCTGAAGCTTTCTTT
-,-,TRBJ1-6,TRBV19,CASSSGQYNSPLHF,TGTGCCAGTAGTTCAGGACAGTATAATTCACCCCTCCACTTT
TRBD2,-,TRBJ2-7,TRBV5-6,CASSSGLAGDYEQYF,TGTGCCAGCAGCAGCGGACTAGCGGGGGACTACGAGCAGTACTTC
-,once,TRBJ2-1,TRBV5-6,CASSFGLVVSEQFF,TGTGCCAGCAGCTTTGGGTTGGTGGTGAGTGAGCAGTTCTTC
-,-,TRBJ1-2,TRBV15,CATSRDMGGDTLYYGYTF,TGTGCCACCAGCAGAGATATGGGAGGGGACACCCTTTACTATGGCTACACCTTC
-,-,TRBJ1-4,TRBV2,CASSESSGWGEKLFF,TGTGCCAGCAGTGAGAGTTCAGGATGGGGTGAAAAACTGTTTTTT
-,few,TRBJ2-3,TRBV13,CASSLTTTDTQYF,TGTGCCAGCAGCTTAACGACCACAGATACGCAGTATTTT
TRBD1,-,TRBJ1-6,TRBV9,CASSGTGTGSSPLHF,TGTGCCAGCAGCGGAACCGGGACAGGGAGTTCACCCCTCCACTTT
TRBD1,-,TRBJ1-3,TRBV18,CASSSGQRDTIYF,TGTGCCAGCTCATCGGGACAGCGGGACACCATATATTTT
-,-,TRBJ2-7,TRBV12-3/TRBV12-4,CASRRQDYEQYF,TGTGCCAGCAGGCGACAGGATTACGAGCAGTACTTC
-,-,TRBJ2-7,TRBV20-1,CSASQDSLSYEQYF,TGCAGTGCTAGTCAAGACAGTCTTTCCTACGAGCAGTACTTC
TRBD2,-,TRBJ2-1,TRBV23-1,CASSQSGTSLYNEQFF,TGCGCCAGCAGTCAATCGGGGACTAGTTTATACAATGAGCAGTTCTTC
-,-,TRBJ2-5,TRBV2,CASTPIRETQYF,TGTGCCAGCACCCCAATTAGGGAGACCCAGTACTTC
TRBD2,-,TRBJ2-3,TRBV20-1,CSAGRGTRVTDTQYF,TGCAGTGCCGGTAGAGGGACTAGAGTCACAGATACGCAGTATTTT
-,-,TRBJ1-5,TRBV12-3/TRBV12-4,CASSGGGSLNQPQHF,TGTGCCAGCAGCGGGGGGGGAAGCCTAAATCAGCCCCAGCATTTT
-,-,TRBJ1-2,TRBV29-1,CSVVNRANYGYTF,TGCAGCGTCGTAAACAGGGCTAACTATGGCTACACCTTC
TRBD1,once,TRBJ2-1,TRBV20-1,CSAEDPGQGALRNEQFF,TGCAGTGCGGAAGACCCGGGACAGGGGGCTCTTAGGAATGAGCAGTTCTTC
TRBD1,-,TRBJ1-2,TRBV5-1,CASSPGPGTGLDGYTF,TGCGCCAGCAGCCCCGGTCCCGGGACAGGGCTGGATGGCTACACCTTC
TRBD1,-,TRBJ2-2,TRBV11-3,CASGSRQGAGELFF,TGTGCCAGCGGTTCCCGACAGGGGGCCGGGGAGCTGTTTTTT
TRBD1,-,TRBJ1-3,TRBV27,CASSYRGTGNTIYF,TGTGCCAGCAGTTACAGGGGGACTGGAAACACCATATATTTT
-,-,TRBJ1-1,TRBV7-2,CASSLGSPFTEAFF,TGTGCCAGCAGCTTAGGTTCCCCGTTCACTGAAGCTTTCTTT
TRBD2,-,TRBJ2-7,TRBV11-2,CASRTGLANEQYF,TGTGCCAGCAGAACCGGACTAGCTAACGAGCAGTACTTC
TRBD2,-,TRBJ2-1,TRBV5-4,CASSLVSGSYNEQFF,TGTGCCAGCAGCTTGGTCAGCGGGAGCTACAATGAGCAGTTCTTC
TRBD2,-,TRBJ2-5,TRBV12-3/TRBV12-4,CASSRGGTSDIWTETQYF,TGTGCCAGCAGCCGGGGAGGGACTAGCGATATATGGACAGAGACCCAGTACTTC
TRBD2,-,TRBJ2-1,TRBV6-6,CASRLPGLAVEQFF,TGTGCCAGCAGACTTCCGGGACTAGCGGTTGAGCAGTTCTTC
-,-,TRBJ1-1,TRBV6-1,CASGGTRFDTEAFF,TGTGCCAGCGGCGGGACAAGGTTTGACACTGAAGCTTTCTTT
TRBD2,-,TRBJ2-3,TRBV28,CASSASGRATDTQYF,TGTGCCAGCAGTGCGAGCGGGAGGGCGACAGATACGCAGTATTTT
-,-,TRBJ2-1,TRBV4-1,CASSPLRSHRSSYNEQFF,TGCGCCAGCAGCCCCCTCAGGTCACACCGTAGCTCCTACAATGAGCAGTTCTTC
TRBD1,-,TRBJ2-3,TRBV7-9,CASSFDRTGFTDTQYF,TGTGCCAGCAGCTTTGATCGGACAGGGTTCACAGATACGCAGTATTTT
-,-,TRBJ2-2,TRBV5-1,CASSLEGTYANTGELFF,TGCGCCAGCAGCTTGGAAGGGACGTATGCGAACACCGGGGAGCTGTTTTTT
-,-,TRBJ2-2,TRBV25-1,CASSGTRAHTGELFF,TGTGCCAGCAGTGGGACGCGAGCACACACCGGGGAGCTGTTTTTT
-,-,TRBJ2-7,TRBV6-2/TRBV6-3,CASRDPPGAYEQYF,TGTGCCAGCAGGGACCCTCCGGGGGCCTACGAGCAGTACTTC